One sample yielded the 9 T cell receptor beta chains listed below, sequenced in a study of spatial heterogeneity in lung cancer (dated by TCRdb to between 2017 and 2020). The protocol used for the library was 5' RACE. Sequenced on a NextSeq 500. The public sequencing data were trimmed at Q25 with fastp and processed into clonotypes with MiXCR by TCRdb, which kept only in-frame beta chains. Each CDR3 protein gets just one entry, which takes the most common genes and DNA from the rows behind it. Across this sample there are over 45,000 distinct CDR3 sequences, with roughly 5.2% seen only once. Approximately 10% of the sample goes to the ten largest clones. This specimen's time point label, interpreted: sample taken at primary tumor resection. This material consisted of PBMCs, taken at surgery. The source of these receptors is a male donor with early-stage non-small cell lung cancer.

This clonotype ranks as medium-sized (0.01 to 0.1%). Here the CDR3 DNA reads TGCGCCAGCAGAGGAGGGGGAGATGAAAAACTGTTTTTT. Translating it yields CASRGGGDEKLFF. V gene TRBV5-1 combines with J gene TRBJ1-4, with TRBD1 as a possible D gene (6 bases). The CDR3 sequence is 13 residues long. Germline V gives CDR1 SGHRS, CDR2 YFSETQ. Trimming removed 5 bases from V and 6 bases from J, with 11 bases in between.

This clonotype has ten or more counts. The chain couples TRBV4-1 to TRBJ2-3; 9 nucleotides align to TRBD2. The CDR3 totals 17 residues. Trimming cost V 4 bases and J 0 bases; bases outside gene matches: 8. Germline V gene sequence: CDR1 MGHRA, CDR2 YSYEKL. Here the CDR3 DNA reads TGCGCCAGCAGCCGGCGACTAGCGGATTCTAGCACAGATACGCAGTATTTT. Translation: CASSRRLADSSTDTQYF.

In this sample, this clonotype turned up many times. CDR3 sequence reads: CATDRTVRRGNTIYF. The CDR3, as DNA: TGTGCCACGGACAGGACAGTCCGACGGGGAAACACCATATATTTT. The chain recombines TRBV24-1 with TRBJ1-3, with 7 bases that match TRBD1. Per germline, CDR1 KGHDR and CDR2 SFDVKD. Germline trimming cut 10 bases from V and 4 bases from J; bases unmatched to any gene: 12. This CDR3 contains 15 residues.

The chain is built from TRBV28 and TRBJ2-3; weak D call: TRBD1 (8 bases). CDR1 is MDHEN, CDR2 SYDVKM, per germline. The CDR3 runs to 15 residues. Trimming left V 4 bases short and J 1 base short, with 12 bases between. CDR3 in DNA: TGTGCCAGCAGTTCGGGGGGACAGGGCACAGATACGCAGTATTTT. It yields the protein CASSSGGQGTDTQYF.

V and J are TRBV7-3 and TRBJ2-1; 12 nucleotides align to TRBD2. The CDR3 runs 18 residues. Trimming cost V 2 bases and J 5 bases; bases outside gene matches: 10. Germline V gene data show CDR1 as SGHTA and CDR2 as FQGTGA. CDR3 sequence (DNA): TGTGCCAGCAGCTTACTAGCGGGAGGGAGTTTGAGGGACAATGAGCAGTTCTTC. It encodes CASSLLAGGSLRDNEQFF. The full variable domain, rest sourced from reference TRBV7-3 and TRBJ2-1, is GAGVSQTPSNKVTEKGKYVELRCDPISGHTALYWYRQSLGQGPEFLIYFQGTGAADDSGLPNDRFFAVRPEGSVSTLKIQRTERGDSAVYLCASSLLAGGSLRDNEQFFGPGTRLTVL.

This clonotype was observed at least ten times. The J gene is TRBJ2-1, the V gene TRBV2, with TRBD2 identical over 11 bases. In germline, CDR1 is SNHLY, CDR2 FYNNEI. J was trimmed by 2 bases and V by 5 bases; bases with no gene match: 5. The CDR3 is 16 residues long. This chain's CDR3 is CASSSLAGGTYNEQFF. The CDR3 DNA is TGTGCCAGCAGTTCCCTAGCGGGAGGTACCTACAATGAGCAGTTCTTC.

This clonotype was picked up many times. This chain uses TRBV9 with TRBJ1-1; D ambiguous. Germline V CDR1 and CDR2: SGDLS, YYNGEE. With 2 bases removed from V and 0 bases from J, the gap between germline ends came to 5 bases. This CDR3 has 13 residues. CDR3 in amino acids: CASSVPVNTEAFF. The CDR3 region has the DNA TGTGCCAGCAGCGTCCCCGTGAACACTGAAGCTTTCTTT.

This clonotype was seen a handful of times. The chain employs TRBV28 and TRBJ2-7; no clear D. The CDR3 totals 14 residues. Germline CDR1 MDHEN, CDR2 SYDVKM. V was shortened by 4 bases and J by 2 bases, with 12 bases between the two germline ends. CDR3 loop: CASSSSRITYEQYF. The DNA of the CDR3 is TGTGCCAGCAGTTCGAGCCGCATTACCTACGAGCAGTACTTC.

This clonotype was seen many times. V is TRBV7-2 and J is TRBJ2-7; 10 nucleotides match TRBD1. Germline V gene data show CDR1 as SGHTA and CDR2 as FQGNSA. The CDR3 runs 15 residues. After removal of 2 bases from V and 2 bases from J, the junction contained 3 bases not matched to a gene. The CDR3 region is CASSLMGTGAYEQYF. CDR3 sequence (DNA): TGTGCCAGCAGCTTAATGGGGACAGGGGCCTACGAGCAGTACTTC.